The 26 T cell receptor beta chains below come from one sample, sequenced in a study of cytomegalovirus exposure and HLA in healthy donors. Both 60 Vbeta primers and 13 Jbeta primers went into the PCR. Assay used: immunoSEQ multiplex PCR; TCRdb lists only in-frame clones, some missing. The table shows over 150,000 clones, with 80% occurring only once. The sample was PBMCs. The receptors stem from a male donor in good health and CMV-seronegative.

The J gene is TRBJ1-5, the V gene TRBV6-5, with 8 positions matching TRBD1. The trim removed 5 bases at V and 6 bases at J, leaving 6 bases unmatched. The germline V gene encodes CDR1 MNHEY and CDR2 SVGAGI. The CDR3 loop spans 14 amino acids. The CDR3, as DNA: TGTGCCAGCAGTCCCCAGGGGGCTGGTCAGCCCCAGCATTTT. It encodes CASSPQGAGQPQHF.

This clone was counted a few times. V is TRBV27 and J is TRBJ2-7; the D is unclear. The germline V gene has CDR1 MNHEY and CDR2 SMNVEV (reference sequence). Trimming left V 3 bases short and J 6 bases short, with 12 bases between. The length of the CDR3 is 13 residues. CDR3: CASSFWPLREQYF. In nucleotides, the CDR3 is TGTGCCAGCAGTTTTTGGCCTCTTCGCGAGCAGTACTTC.

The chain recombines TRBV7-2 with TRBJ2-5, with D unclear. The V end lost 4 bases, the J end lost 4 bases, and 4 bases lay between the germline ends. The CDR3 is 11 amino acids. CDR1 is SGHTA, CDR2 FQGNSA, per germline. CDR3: CASSSVETQYF. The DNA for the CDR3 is TGTGCCAGCAGCTCCGTAGAGACCCAGTACTTC.

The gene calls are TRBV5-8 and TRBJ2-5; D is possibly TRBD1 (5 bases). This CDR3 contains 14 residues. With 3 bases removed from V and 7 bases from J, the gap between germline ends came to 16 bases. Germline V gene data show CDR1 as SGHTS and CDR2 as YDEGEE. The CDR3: CASSSLGPDGTQYF. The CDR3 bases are TGTGCCAGCAGCTCCCTGGGGCCAGACGGGACCCAGTACTTC. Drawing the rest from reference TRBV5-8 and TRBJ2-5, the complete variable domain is EAGVTQSPTHLIKTRGQQATLRCSPISGHTSVYWYQQALGLGLQFLLWYDEGEERNRGNFPPRFSGRQFPNYSSELNVNALELEDSALYLCASSSLGPDGTQYFGPGTRLLVL.

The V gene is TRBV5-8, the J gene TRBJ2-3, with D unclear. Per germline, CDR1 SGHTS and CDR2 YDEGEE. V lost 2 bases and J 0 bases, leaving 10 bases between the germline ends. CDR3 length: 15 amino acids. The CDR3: CASSLTVTSTDTQYF. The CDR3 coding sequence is TGTGCCAGCAGCTTAACGGTTACTAGCACAGATACGCAGTATTTT.

CDR3 bases: TGTGCCAGCAGCCCCTTTAGCGGGGGGCCAGATACGCAGTATTTT. This codes for CASSPFSGGPDTQYF. The V call is TRBV11-3, the J call TRBJ2-3; TRBD2 aligns across 10 bases. Germline V CDR1 and CDR2: SGHNT, YENEEA. The CDR3 length is 15 residues. J lost 4 bases, V lost 5 bases, and 6 bases had no gene match.

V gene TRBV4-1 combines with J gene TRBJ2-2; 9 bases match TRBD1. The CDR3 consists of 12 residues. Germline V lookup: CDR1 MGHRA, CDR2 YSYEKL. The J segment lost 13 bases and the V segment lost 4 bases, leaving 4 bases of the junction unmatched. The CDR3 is CASSRNRGPLFF. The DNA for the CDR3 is TGCGCCAGCAGCCGGAACAGGGGGCCGCTGTTTTTT.

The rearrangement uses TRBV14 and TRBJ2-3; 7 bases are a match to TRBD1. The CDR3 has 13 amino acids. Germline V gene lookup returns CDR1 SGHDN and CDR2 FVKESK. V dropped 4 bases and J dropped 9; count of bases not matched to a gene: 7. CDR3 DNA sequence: TGTGCCAGCAGCCGGGACAGCCTGGGCACGCAGTATTTT. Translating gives CASSRDSLGTQYF.

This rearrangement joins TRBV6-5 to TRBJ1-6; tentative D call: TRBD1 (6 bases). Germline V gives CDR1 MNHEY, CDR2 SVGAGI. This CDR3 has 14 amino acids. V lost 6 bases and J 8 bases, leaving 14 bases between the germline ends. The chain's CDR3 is CASSANTGYSPLHF. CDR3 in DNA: TGTGCCAGCAGCGCCAATACAGGGTATTCACCCCTCCACTTT.

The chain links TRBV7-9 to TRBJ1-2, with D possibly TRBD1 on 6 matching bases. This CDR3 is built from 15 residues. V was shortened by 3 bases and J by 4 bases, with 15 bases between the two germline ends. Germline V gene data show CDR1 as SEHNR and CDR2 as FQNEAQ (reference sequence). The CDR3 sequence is CASSFPGHTTYGYTF. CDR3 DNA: TGTGCCAGCAGCTTCCCGGGACACACTACCTATGGCTACACCTTC.

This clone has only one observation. The CDR3 DNA reads TGCAGCGCAGGACAGTACACAGATACGCAGTATTTT. This codes for CSAGQYTDTQYF. The chain employs TRBV29-1 and TRBJ2-3, with D tentatively TRBD1 (6 bases). Germline V lookup: CDR1 SQVTM, CDR2 ANQGSEA. Trimming left V 7 bases short and J 2 bases short, with 10 bases between. The CDR3 spans 12 residues.

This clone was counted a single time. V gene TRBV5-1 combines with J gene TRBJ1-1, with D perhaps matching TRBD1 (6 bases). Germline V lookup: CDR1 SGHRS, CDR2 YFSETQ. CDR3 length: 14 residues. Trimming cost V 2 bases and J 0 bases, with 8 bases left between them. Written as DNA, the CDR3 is TGCGCCAGCAGCTTCGGACAGCTGAACACTGAAGCTTTCTTT. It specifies CASSFGQLNTEAFF.

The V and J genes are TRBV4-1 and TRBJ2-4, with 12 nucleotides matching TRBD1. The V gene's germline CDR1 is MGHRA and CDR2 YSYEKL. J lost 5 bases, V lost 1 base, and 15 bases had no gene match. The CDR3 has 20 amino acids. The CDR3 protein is CASSQAVGQGAELDENIQYF. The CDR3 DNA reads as TGCGCCAGCAGCCAAGCAGTGGGACAGGGGGCAGAATTAGACGAAAACATTCAGTACTTC.

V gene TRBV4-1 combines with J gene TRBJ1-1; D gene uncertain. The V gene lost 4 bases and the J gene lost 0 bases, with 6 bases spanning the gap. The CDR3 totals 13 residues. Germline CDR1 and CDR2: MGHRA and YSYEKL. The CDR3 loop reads CASSRTVNTEAFF. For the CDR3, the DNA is TGCGCCAGCAGCCGCACAGTGAACACTGAAGCTTTCTTT.

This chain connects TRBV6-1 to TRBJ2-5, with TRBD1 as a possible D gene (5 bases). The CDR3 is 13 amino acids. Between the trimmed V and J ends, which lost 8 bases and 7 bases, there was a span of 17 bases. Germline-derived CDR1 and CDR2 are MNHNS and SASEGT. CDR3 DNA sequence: TGTGCCAGCTGGGCTGGAAGGACATGGACCCAGTACTTC. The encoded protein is CASWAGRTWTQYF.

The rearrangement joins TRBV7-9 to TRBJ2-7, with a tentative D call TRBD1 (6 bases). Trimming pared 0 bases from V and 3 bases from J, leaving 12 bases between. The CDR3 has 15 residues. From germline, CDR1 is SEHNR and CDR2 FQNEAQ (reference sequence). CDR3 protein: CASSLAGGEFYEQYF. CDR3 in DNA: TGTGCCAGCAGCTTAGCAGGGGGAGAGTTCTACGAGCAGTACTTC.

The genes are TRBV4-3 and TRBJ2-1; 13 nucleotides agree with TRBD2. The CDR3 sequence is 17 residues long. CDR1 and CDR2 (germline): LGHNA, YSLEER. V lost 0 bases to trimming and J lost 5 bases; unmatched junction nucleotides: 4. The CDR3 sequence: CASSQDRTSGGDNEQFF. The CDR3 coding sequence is TGCGCCAGCAGCCAAGACCGGACTAGCGGGGGTGACAATGAGCAGTTCTTC.

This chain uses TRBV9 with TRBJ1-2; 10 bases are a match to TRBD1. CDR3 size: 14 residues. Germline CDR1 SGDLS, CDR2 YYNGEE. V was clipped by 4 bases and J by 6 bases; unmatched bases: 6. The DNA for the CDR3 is TGTGCCAGCAGCACCCGACAGGGGGCAGATGGCTACACCTTC. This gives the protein CASSTRQGADGYTF.

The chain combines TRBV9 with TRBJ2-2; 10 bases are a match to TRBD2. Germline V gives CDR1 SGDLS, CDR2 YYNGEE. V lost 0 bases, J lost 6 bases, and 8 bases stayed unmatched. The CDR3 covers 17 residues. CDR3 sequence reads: CASSVGVERGGPGELFF. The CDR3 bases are TGTGCCAGCAGCGTAGGAGTTGAGCGGGGGGGCCCCGGGGAGCTGTTTTTT.

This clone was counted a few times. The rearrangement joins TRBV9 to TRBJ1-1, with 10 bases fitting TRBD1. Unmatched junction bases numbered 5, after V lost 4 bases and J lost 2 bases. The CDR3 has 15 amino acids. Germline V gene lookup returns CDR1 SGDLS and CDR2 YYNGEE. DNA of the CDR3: TGTGCCAGCAGCACCCGACAGGGGGCTAACACTGAAGCTTTCTTT. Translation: CASSTRQGANTEAFF.

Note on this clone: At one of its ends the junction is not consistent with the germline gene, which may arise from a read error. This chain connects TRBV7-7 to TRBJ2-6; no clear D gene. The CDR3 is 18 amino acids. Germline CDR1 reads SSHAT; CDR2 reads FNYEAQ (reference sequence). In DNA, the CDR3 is TGTGCTAGCAGCCCCGAGGTCCTTCTTTTCTCTGGGGCCAACGTCCTGACTTTC. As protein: CASSPEVLLFSGANVLTF.

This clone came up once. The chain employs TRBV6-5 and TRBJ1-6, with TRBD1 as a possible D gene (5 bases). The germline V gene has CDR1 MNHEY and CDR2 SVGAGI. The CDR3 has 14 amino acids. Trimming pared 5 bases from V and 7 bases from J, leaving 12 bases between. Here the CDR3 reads CASSEGLGNSPLHF. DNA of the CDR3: TGTGCCAGCAGTGAGGGACTGGGAAATTCACCCCTCCACTTT.

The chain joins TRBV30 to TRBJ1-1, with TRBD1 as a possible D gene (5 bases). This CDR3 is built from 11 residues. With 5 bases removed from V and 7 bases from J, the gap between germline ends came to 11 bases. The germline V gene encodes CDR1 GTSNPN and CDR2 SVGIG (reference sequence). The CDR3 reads CAWGGGDEAFF. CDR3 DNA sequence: TGTGCCTGGGGCGGGGGGGATGAAGCTTTCTTT.

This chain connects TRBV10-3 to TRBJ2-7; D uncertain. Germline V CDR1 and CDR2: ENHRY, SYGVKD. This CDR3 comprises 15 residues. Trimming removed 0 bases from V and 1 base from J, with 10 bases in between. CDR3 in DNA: TGTGCCATCAGTGAGTCATTGCCAGATTCCTACGAGCAGTACTTC. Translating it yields CAISESLPDSYEQYF.

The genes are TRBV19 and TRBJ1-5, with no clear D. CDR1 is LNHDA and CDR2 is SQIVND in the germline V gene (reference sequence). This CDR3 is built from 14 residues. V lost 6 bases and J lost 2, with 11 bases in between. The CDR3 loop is CASRTTGGNQPQHF. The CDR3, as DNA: TGTGCCAGTAGAACTACCGGGGGCAATCAGCCCCAGCATTTT.

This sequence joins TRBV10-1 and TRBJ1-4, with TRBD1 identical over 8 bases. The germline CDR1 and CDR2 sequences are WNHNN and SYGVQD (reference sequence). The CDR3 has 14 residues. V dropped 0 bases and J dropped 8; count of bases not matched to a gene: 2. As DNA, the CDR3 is TGCGCCAGCAGTGAGTCGGGACAGGCGGAAAAACTGTTTTTT. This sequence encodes CASSESGQAEKLFF.